The 29 T cell receptor beta chains presented below share a single source sample, sequenced in a study of molecular identifiers for immune sequencing clone quantification. TCRdb ran MiXCR on the PCR reads and lists one entry per CDR3 protein. The table includes hundreds of thousands of distinct CDR3 sequences, roughly 23% detected once. Sequenced input: naive CD8+ T cells from blood, with Jurkat cell RNA spiked in. Subset reported: FACS-sorted CD8+CD4-CCR7+CD45RA+ naive T cells. The source of these receptors is a human donor in good health. Some libraries in this study had Jurkat cell RNA spiked in.

This clonotype was detected a few times. The V gene is TRBV12-3 or TRBV12-4, the J gene TRBJ2-6; the D gene is possibly TRBD1 (6 bases). The CDR3 totals 18 residues. V lost 3 bases and J 0 bases, leaving 15 bases between the germline ends. CDR3 coding DNA: TGTGCCAGCAGTTTCAGTTGGACAGTCTTCTCTGGGGCCAACGTCCTGACTTTC. It yields the protein CASSFSWTVFSGANVLTF.

There are many counts of this clonotype. The chain joins TRBV28 to TRBJ1-6; D not resolved. V lost 2 bases to trimming and J lost 10 bases, with 3 bases between them. The CDR3 contains 11 residues. Germline V lookup: CDR1 MDHEN, CDR2 SYDVKM. CDR3 loop: CASSLNSPLHF. In DNA form, the CDR3 reads TGTGCCAGCAGTTTAAACTCACCCCTCCACTTT.

For this clonotype: A much larger clone differs by one base, so this may be a read error. The CDR3 end shows no conserved phenylalanine or tryptophan, and so a read error is likely. V is TRBV20-1 and J is TRBJ2-4, with 11 bases matching TRBD2. V was clipped by 0 bases and J by 2 bases; unmatched bases: 9. The CDR3 has 18 residues. Germline CDR1 reads DFQATT; CDR2 reads SNEGSKA (reference sequence). Written as DNA, the CDR3 is TGCAGTGCTAGAGATCTACTAGCGGGAGAACTTACCAAAAACATTCAGTACTTA. This gives the protein CSARDLLAGELTKNIQYL.

The CDR3 here is CASSPAGTAPNYGYTF. The CDR3 region has the DNA TGTGCCAGCAGCCCCGCCGGGACAGCTCCCAACTATGGCTACACCTTC. The rearrangement links TRBV2 to TRBJ1-2; 7 bases align to TRBD1. J was trimmed by 2 bases and V by 6 bases; bases with no gene match: 12. The CDR3 is 16 amino acids. Germline V CDR1 and CDR2: SNHLY, FYNNEI.

This clonotype has ten or more counts. The V gene is TRBV7-9, the J gene TRBJ2-7; possibly TRBD1 for D (11 bases). The CDR3 covers 19 residues. Germline assignment: CDR1 SEHNR and CDR2 FQNEAQ (reference sequence). V lost 5 bases and J 4 bases, leaving 30 bases between the germline ends. The CDR3 DNA reads as TGTGCCAGCAGCGGCAGGACAGGGGGCACTAGCGGGGAGGATTACGAGCAGTACTTC. Translation gives CASSGRTGGTSGEDYEQYF.

About this clonotype: Sequence at one end of the junction differs from germline and may be a read error. The rearrangement joins TRBV20-1 to TRBJ2-7, with 11 nucleotides matching TRBD1. The CDR3 consists of 14 residues. Germline CDR1 reads DFQATT; CDR2 reads SNEGSKA (reference sequence). The DNA of the CDR3 is TGCAGTGCTAGGTCACGGGACAGGGGGTCCGCGCCGTCCTTC. This gives the protein CSARSRDRGSAPSF.

About this clonotype itself: One base away lies a much larger clone, so this may be a sequencing read error. The chain joins TRBV28 to TRBJ1-6; D gene unclear. This CDR3 has 15 amino acids. The germline CDR1 and CDR2 sequences are MDHEN and SYDVKM. The CDR3 DNA reads TGTGCCGGCAGTTTAGGGTCGGCGTATAATTCACCCCTCCACTTT. It encodes CAGSLGSAYNSPLHF.

This clonotype appeared many times. The chain carries TRBV29-1 and TRBJ2-2; D not resolved. CDR1 and CDR2 from the germline V gene are SQVTM and ANQGSEA. The CDR3 is made up of 12 amino acids. The ends were cut back, 6 bases at V and 1 base at J, with 6 bases in the middle. CDR3 nucleotides: TGCAGCGTCCGGTTGAACACCGGGGAGCTGTTTTTT. It encodes CSVRLNTGELFF.

Worth noting for this clonotype: The junction departs from germline at one end; a sequencing error may be responsible. The genes are TRBV4-3 and TRBJ1-6; D gene ambiguous. Germline CDR1 reads LGHNA; CDR2 reads YSLEER. The CDR3 totals 16 residues. CDR3 bases: TGCGCCAGCAGCCAAGACCAGAGCTCCCATAATTCACCCCTCCACTTT. Encoded protein: CASSQDQSSHNSPLHF.

Comment on this clonotype: This may stem from a read error, because a much larger clone lies one nucleotide away. The CDR3 DNA is TGTGCCAGCAGCCGGGGCAGGGATTTGTCGGCTTTCTTT. This codes for CASSRGRDLSAFF. The chain couples TRBV7-9 to TRBJ1-1; D is perhaps TRBD1 (5 bases). CDR1 is SEHNR, CDR2 FQNEAQ, per germline (reference sequence). V was trimmed by 5 bases and J by 11 bases, leaving 18 bases between them. This CDR3 has 13 amino acids.

The chain carries TRBV6-2 or TRBV6-3 and TRBJ2-7, with 7 bases identical to TRBD2. The CDR3 runs 14 residues. Germline V gene sequence: CDR1 MNHEY, CDR2 SVGEGT. The V segment lost 2 bases and the J segment 1 base; nucleotides outside the gene matches: 2. The CDR3 DNA sequence: TGTGCCAGCAGTTACCTGGGGGGGTCCTACGAGCAGTACTTC. It encodes CASSYLGGSYEQYF.

This clonotype was seen only once. Since a much larger clone is just one base distant, this may be a read error. V is TRBV5-1 and J is TRBJ1-2; D unclear. The CDR3 is made up of 14 amino acids. In germline, CDR1 is SGHRS, CDR2 YFSETQ. CDR3 DNA sequence: TGCGCCAGCAGCTTGGGGGTTTTTAACTATAGCTACACCTTC. It is translated as CASSLGVFNYSYTF.

This clonotype was observed many times. V gene TRBV30 combines with J gene TRBJ2-5; no reliable D call. Trimming took off 3 bases at V and 5 bases at J, with 16 bases between the two ends. The CDR3 is 14 amino acids. Germline CDR1 GTSNPN, CDR2 SVGIG (reference sequence). The CDR3 here is CAWSSGTAVETQYF. DNA of the CDR3: TGTGCCTGGAGCTCCGGAACGGCCGTTGAGACCCAGTACTTC.

This clonotype was counted many times. The rearrangement uses TRBV27 and TRBJ2-3, with D tentatively TRBD1 (5 bases). CDR3 length: 14 residues. CDR1 and CDR2 from the germline V gene are MNHEY and SMNVEV (reference sequence). The V end lost 4 bases, the J end lost 4 bases, and 12 bases lay between the germline ends. CDR3 sequence: CASSSLRVSDTQYF. The CDR3, as DNA: TGTGCCAGCAGTTCTCTCAGGGTCTCAGATACGCAGTATTTT.

This clonotype was detected only a few times. The genes are TRBV20-1 and TRBJ2-5; 11 bases are shared with TRBD2. Germline V lookup: CDR1 DFQATT, CDR2 SNEGSKA (reference sequence). This CDR3 has 15 amino acids. V was clipped by 6 bases and J by 1 base; unmatched bases: 7. This chain's CDR3 is CSATMGLAAQETQYF. CDR3 sequence (DNA): TGCAGTGCCACTATGGGACTAGCGGCCCAAGAGACCCAGTACTTC.

This clonotype has ten or more counts. The V and J genes are TRBV28 and TRBJ2-3, with 7 bases aligning to TRBD2. CDR1 and CDR2 from the germline V gene are MDHEN and SYDVKM. V trimming: 6 bases; J trimming: 2 bases; junction bases outside the gene matches: 8. CDR3 length equals 15 residues. CDR3 protein: CASRPTSTSTDTQYF. The DNA for the CDR3 is TGTGCCAGCAGACCGACTAGCACCTCCACAGATACGCAGTATTTT. Full variable domain (missing parts from reference TRBV28 and TRBJ2-3): DVKVTQSSRYLVKRTGEKVFLECVQDMDHENMFWYRQDPGLGLRLIYFSYDVKMKEKGDIPEGYSVSREKKERFSLILESASTNQTSMYLCASRPTSTSTDTQYFGPGTRLTVL.

This clonotype was seen many times. This sequence joins TRBV6-2 or TRBV6-3 and TRBJ2-3; 10 nucleotides line up with TRBD2. Losses at the gene ends were 2 bases for V and 0 bases for J; bases not matched to a gene: 5. Germline V gene lookup returns CDR1 MNHEY and CDR2 SVGEGT. This CDR3 contains 17 residues. The CDR3 sequence: CASSYLPSGGSTDTQYF. The CDR3 DNA reads TGTGCCAGCAGTTACCTTCCTAGCGGGGGAAGCACAGATACGCAGTATTTT.

In this sample, this clonotype turned up many times. This sequence joins TRBV12-3 or TRBV12-4 and TRBJ2-3; D perhaps matches TRBD1 (5 bases). There are 12 residues in the CDR3. The V end was cut by 6 bases, the J end by 15 bases, with 19 bases between. This CDR3 is CASRDQGPECYF. CDR3 bases: TGTGCCAGCAGAGACCAGGGCCCCGAGTGTTATTTT.

The genes are TRBV13 and TRBJ2-3, with TRBD2 identical over 10 bases. The CDR3 runs to 16 residues. From germline, CDR1 is PRHDT and CDR2 FYEKMQ (reference sequence). Unmatched junction bases numbered 6, after V lost 1 base and J lost 5 bases. The DNA of the CDR3 is TGTGCCAGCAGCTTAGAACCTAGCGGGAGCGGAGATACGCAGTATTTT. It yields the protein CASSLEPSGSGDTQYF.

This clonotype came up a few times. The chain is built from TRBV27 and TRBJ2-7; 13 bases are shared with TRBD2. V dropped 3 bases and J dropped 6; count of bases not matched to a gene: 8. This CDR3 is 16 amino acids long. The V gene's germline CDR1 is MNHEY and CDR2 SMNVEV (reference sequence). The CDR3 DNA reads TGTGCCAGCAGTTTGACAACTAGCGGGAGGGCCTCCGAGCAGTACTTC. Its protein is CASSLTTSGRASEQYF.

This clonotype was seen repeatedly, ten times or more. The rearrangement joins TRBV13 to TRBJ1-2; the D is unclear. The germline gives CDR1 PRHDT, CDR2 FYEKMQ (reference sequence). The CDR3 loop spans 14 amino acids. Trimming removed 0 bases from V and 4 bases from J, with 9 bases in between. CDR3 in amino acids: CASSLGAGPYGYTF. CDR3 in DNA: TGTGCCAGCAGCTTAGGGGCCGGACCCTATGGCTACACCTTC.

This clonotype has just a few counts. The chain has TRBV6-5 and TRBJ2-2; D might be TRBD1 (5 bases). The V end lost 0 bases, the J end lost 4 bases, and 12 bases lay between the germline ends. The CDR3 is 16 residues long. Germline CDR1 MNHEY, CDR2 SVGAGI. CDR3 in amino acids: CASSYSQVLGTGELFF. As DNA, the CDR3 is TGTGCCAGCAGTTACTCACAGGTCTTGGGCACCGGGGAGCTGTTTTTT.

V and J are TRBV29-1 and TRBJ2-7, with D hard to call. Trimming stripped 4 bases from V and 2 bases from J, with 6 bases between. CDR1 SQVTM and CDR2 ANQGSEA come from the germline V gene. The CDR3 contains 11 residues. The CDR3 nucleotides are TGCAGCGTTGGGTCAACCTACGAGCAGTACTTC. It specifies CSVGSTYEQYF.

The chain employs TRBV10-3 and TRBJ2-7; D uncertain. There are 16 residues in the CDR3. Trimming took 0 bases from V and 2 from J, leaving 14 bases between them. In germline, CDR1 is ENHRY, CDR2 SYGVKD. Here the CDR3 reads CAISESMLGNTYEQYF. CDR3 nucleotide sequence: TGTGCCATCAGTGAGTCGATGTTGGGGAACACCTACGAGCAGTACTTC.

Comments on this clonotype: A much larger clonotype is one base distant, so this may be a read error. The V call is TRBV7-9, the J call TRBJ1-3; D perhaps matches TRBD1 (6 bases). There are 16 residues in the CDR3. V dropped 5 bases and J dropped 2 bases, with 16 bases sitting between them. The germline gives CDR1 SEHNR, CDR2 FQNEAQ (reference sequence). The CDR3 reads CASSLISGEPGNTIYF. The CDR3, as DNA: TGTGCCAGCAGCCTCATTTCAGGGGAACCTGGAAACACCATATATTTT. The full variable domain, with the rest looked up from reference TRBV7-9 and TRBJ1-3, is DTGVSQNPRHKITKRGQNVTFRCDPISEHNRLYWYRQTLGQGPEFLTYFQNEAQLEKSRLLSDRFSAERPKGSFSTLEIQRTEQGDSAMYLCASSLISGEPGNTIYFGEGSWLTVV.

This clonotype was recorded at least ten times. V gene TRBV20-1 combines with J gene TRBJ2-7, with D perhaps matching TRBD1 or TRBD2 (5 bases each). Trimming cost V 5 bases and J 0 bases, with 17 bases left between them. There are 15 residues in the CDR3. Germline V CDR1 and CDR2: DFQATT, SNEGSKA (reference sequence). The CDR3 sequence is CSARAREGPSYEQYF. DNA of the CDR3: TGCAGTGCTCGGGCCCGAGAGGGGCCCTCCTACGAGCAGTACTTC.

This clonotype occurred many times. This chain joins TRBV6-5 and TRBJ2-3; 12 nucleotides line up with TRBD1. V was clipped by 2 bases and J by 7 bases; unmatched bases: 4. The CDR3 length is 15 residues. The germline gives CDR1 MNHEY, CDR2 SVGAGI. The CDR3 DNA follows: TGTGCCAGCAGTTACGGGACAGGGGGCATAAATACGCAGTATTTT. As protein: CASSYGTGGINTQYF.

In this sample, this clonotype turned up many times. The chain employs TRBV20-1 and TRBJ2-3; TRBD2 aligns across 11 bases. The junction had 14 bases not matched to a gene; V was cut back by 6 bases and J by 3 bases. CDR1 is DFQATT and CDR2 is SNEGSKA in the germline V gene (reference sequence). The CDR3 is made up of 17 amino acids. The CDR3 protein is CSAPEELAGGYTDTQYF. For the CDR3, the DNA is TGCAGTGCCCCGGAGGAGCTAGCGGGAGGTTATACAGATACGCAGTATTTT.

This clonotype turned up a few times. This chain joins TRBV29-1 and TRBJ2-1; D is uncertain. V was trimmed by 8 bases and J by 1 base, leaving 12 bases between them. Germline V CDR1 and CDR2: SQVTM, ANQGSEA. The CDR3 is 13 amino acids. This CDR3 reads CSHKTGSYNEQFF. The CDR3 nucleotides are TGCAGCCACAAGACGGGTTCCTACAATGAGCAGTTCTTC.